These 27 T cell receptor beta chains originate from one sample sequenced in a study of blood T cell repertoires in COVID-19. Assay used: immunoSEQ multiplex PCR; TCRdb lists only in-frame clones, some missing. The sample lists around 250,000 clones, around four fifths occurring once. The source material was peripheral blood. All receptors come from a man aged 40-49 years with active or convalescent COVID-19.

V is TRBV2 and J is TRBJ1-1, with no clear D. The ends were cut back, 6 bases at V and 4 bases at J, with 9 bases in the middle. The germline V gene has CDR1 SNHLY and CDR2 FYNNEI. The length of the CDR3 is 12 residues. Here the CDR3 DNA reads TGTGCCAGCAGGAAAGGGAGCACTGAAGCTTTCTTT. Its translation is CASRKGSTEAFF.

This rearrangement joins TRBV19 to TRBJ1-1; D is undetermined. This CDR3 is built from 12 residues. Germline assignment: CDR1 LNHDA and CDR2 SQIVND (reference sequence). V was clipped by 6 bases and J by 4 bases, with 9 bases between them. CDR3 in amino acids: CASRAGSTEAFF. The CDR3 DNA reads as TGTGCCAGTAGGGCTGGGAGCACTGAAGCTTTCTTT.

The rearrangement links TRBV7-6 to TRBJ2-5, with 9 bases lining up with TRBD2. With V trimmed by 2 bases and J by 3 bases, 4 bases remained unmatched. Germline CDR1 is SGHVS and CDR2 is FNYEAQ. This CDR3 spans 15 amino acids. The chain's CDR3 is CASSLLAGPEETQYF. The CDR3 DNA reads as TGTGCCAGCAGCTTACTAGCGGGACCAGAAGAGACCCAGTACTTC.

The chain carries TRBV19 and TRBJ2-1; maybe TRBD2 (6 bases). V lost 6 bases to trimming and J lost 15 bases, with 21 bases between them. The germline gives CDR1 LNHDA, CDR2 SQIVND (reference sequence). The CDR3 loop spans 13 amino acids. The CDR3 nucleotides are TGTGCCAGTAGCCTAAGGGAGGAGGGCGTGTGGTTCTTC. As protein: CASSLREEGVWFF. The full variable domain, completed using reference TRBV19 and TRBJ2-1, is DGGITQSPKYLFRKEGQNVTLSCEQNLNHDAMYWYRQDPGQGLRLIYYSQIVNDFQKGDIAEGYSVSREKKESFPLTVTSAQKNPTAFYLCASSLREEGVWFFGPGTRLTVL.

The table lists this clone with a few counts. The chain links TRBV5-1 to TRBJ1-2; weak D call: TRBD1 (5 bases). The V and J ends lost 4 bases and 2 bases respectively, with 15 bases between them. The CDR3 runs 15 residues. The germline V gene has CDR1 SGHRS and CDR2 YFSETQ. In DNA, the CDR3 is TGCGCCAGCAGCCGAAGCGGGGGAAAGAACTATGGCTACACCTTC. Its protein product is CASSRSGGKNYGYTF.

The chain uses TRBV4-1 and TRBJ2-3; a possible D gene is TRBD2 (5 bases). The CDR3 consists of 15 residues. The V end was cut by 0 bases, the J end by 6 bases, with 13 bases between. Germline V CDR1 and CDR2: MGHRA, YSYEKL. This CDR3 reads CASSQDPHPGDTQYF. CDR3 nucleotides: TGCGCCAGCAGCCAAGATCCCCACCCGGGGGATACGCAGTATTTT.

The chain couples TRBV2 to TRBJ1-1; the match to TRBD1 covers 8 bases. V gave up 6 bases and J gave up 4 bases; unmatched junction bases: 4. The CDR3 contains 13 residues. CDR1 is SNHLY and CDR2 is FYNNEI in the germline V gene. In DNA form, the CDR3 reads TGTGCCAGCAGCCCGACAGGGGCCACTGAAGCTTTCTTT. It encodes CASSPTGATEAFF.

V and J are TRBV6-5 and TRBJ2-5; 11 nucleotides align to TRBD1. V lost 7 bases and J lost 4; bases outside the gene matches: 8. CDR3 length: 15 amino acids. The germline V gene encodes CDR1 MNHEY and CDR2 SVGAGI. In DNA, the CDR3 is TGTGCCAGCACACATGGACAGGGGGCCGGAGAGACCCAGTACTTC. Residues: CASTHGQGAGETQYF.

The chain has TRBV11-2 and TRBJ2-7; 9 bases align to TRBD1. The germline V gene encodes CDR1 SGHAT and CDR2 FQNNGV. This CDR3 contains 17 residues. J was trimmed by 1 base and V by 8 bases; bases with no gene match: 15. In DNA form, the CDR3 reads TGTGCCAGCCGAACTCCAAGACCCGGGACAGGGTCCTACGAGCAGTACTTC. This encodes CASRTPRPGTGSYEQYF. The variable domain in full, completed from reference TRBV11-2 and TRBJ2-7, reads EAGVAQSPRYKIIEKRQSVAFWCNPISGHATLYWYQQILGQGPKLLIQFQNNGVVDDSQLPKDRFSAERLKGVDSTLKIQPAKLEDSAVYLCASRTPRPGTGSYEQYFGPGTRLTVT.

The chain carries TRBV19 and TRBJ1-5, with D maybe TRBD1 (6 bases). The CDR3 loop spans 19 amino acids. The V gene lost 2 bases and the J gene lost 7 bases, with 27 bases spanning the gap. Germline V gives CDR1 LNHDA, CDR2 SQIVND (reference sequence). The DNA for the CDR3 is TGTGCCAGTAGTATATTTGGGTCGAAGTGGGCAGGGGTCCCCCAGCCCCAGCATTTT. The encoded protein is CASSIFGSKWAGVPQPQHF.

This clone is a singleton in its sample. This rearrangement joins TRBV6-5 to TRBJ1-6, with D possibly TRBD1 on 6 matching bases. V was cut by 0 bases and J by 7 bases, with 13 bases left in between. CDR3 length: 16 residues. Germline values: CDR1 MNHEY, CDR2 SVGAGI. CDR3 bases: TGTGCCAGCAGTTACTCGAATACAGGGTACAATTCACCCCTCCACTTT. It is translated as CASSYSNTGYNSPLHF.

The chain links TRBV2 to TRBJ2-2, with 11 bases fitting TRBD1. This CDR3 contains 17 residues. From germline, CDR1 is SNHLY and CDR2 FYNNEI. Trimming at V came to 7 bases and at J to 5 bases, leaving 12 bases not matched to a gene. CDR3 sequence (DNA): TGTGCCAGCATATCGGACAGGGGGCTGTCTGGGACCGGGGAGCTGTTTTTT. This codes for CASISDRGLSGTGELFF.

This chain uses TRBV5-1 with TRBJ1-2; D is unresolved. Germline CDR1 reads SGHRS; CDR2 reads YFSETQ. This CDR3 is 16 amino acids long. Trimming stripped 4 bases from V and 3 bases from J, with 19 bases between. CDR3 in amino acids: CASSLTPVEGDYGYTF. The CDR3 nucleotides are TGCGCCAGCAGCCTAACGCCCGTTGAGGGAGACTATGGCTACACCTTC.

CDR3 nucleotide sequence: TGTGCCAGCAGTTTGTTAGGGACAGGGGGGAACTACGAGCAGTACTTC. It translates to CASSLLGTGGNYEQYF. The chain carries TRBV27 and TRBJ2-7, with 11 bases lining up with TRBD1. Germline CDR1 MNHEY, CDR2 SMNVEV (reference sequence). The CDR3 runs 16 residues. V trimming: 3 bases; J trimming: 3 bases; junction bases outside the gene matches: 7.

This chain connects TRBV9 to TRBJ1-2; 8 positions agree with TRBD1. Germline CDR1 SGDLS, CDR2 YYNGEE. CDR3 length: 19 amino acids. The junction had 18 bases not matched to a gene; V was cut back by 2 bases and J by 3 bases. CDR3 nucleotides: TGTGCCAGCAGCGTCTCCCGGGGACAGGAGTCTCTTTCATACTATGGCTACACCTTC. This gives the protein CASSVSRGQESLSYYGYTF.

The CDR3 here is CASSGGGTVYEQYF. The CDR3 nucleotides read TGTGCCAGCTCGGGCGGGGGGACCGTCTACGAGCAGTACTTC. The chain uses TRBV28 and TRBJ2-7; 8 nucleotides align to TRBD2. CDR1 is MDHEN, CDR2 SYDVKM, per germline. The CDR3 consists of 14 residues. V gave up 8 bases and J gave up 3 bases; unmatched junction bases: 9.

The table lists this clone with a count of one. The chain employs TRBV6-5 and TRBJ1-1, with TRBD1 matching over 7 bases. Looked up from germline, CDR1 is MNHEY and CDR2 is SVGAGI. This CDR3 contains 14 residues. Germline trimming cut 6 bases from V and 6 bases from J; bases unmatched to any gene: 10. The CDR3 loop is CASRRDRSGPEAFF. The CDR3 nucleotides read TGTGCCAGCAGGCGGGACAGATCTGGTCCTGAAGCTTTCTTT.

The CDR3 sequence is CASSLQGATTYNEQFF. CDR3 coding DNA: TGTGCCAGCAGCCTCCAGGGGGCTACGACCTACAATGAGCAGTTCTTC. The chain carries TRBV9 and TRBJ2-1; TRBD1 matches 8 bases. The CDR3 runs 16 residues. Germline loops: CDR1 SGDLS, CDR2 YYNGEE. Trimming removed 4 bases from V and 2 bases from J; junction bases left unmatched: 8.

This rearrangement joins TRBV24-1 to TRBJ1-5, with D tentatively TRBD1 (6 bases). In germline, CDR1 is KGHDR, CDR2 SFDVKD. The CDR3 has 14 amino acids. Trimming stripped 9 bases from V and 1 base from J, with 12 bases between. CDR3 region: CATGEGGSNQPQHF. The CDR3 DNA follows: TGTGCCACCGGGGAGGGGGGCAGCAATCAGCCCCAGCATTTT.

The chain has TRBV6-6 and TRBJ2-1; 8 positions agree with TRBD1. Losses at the gene ends were 1 base for V and 7 bases for J; bases not matched to a gene: 6. This CDR3 has 15 residues. Germline V gives CDR1 MNHNY, CDR2 SVGAGI (reference sequence). CDR3 sequence reads: CASSYFQGASNEQFF. In nucleotides, the CDR3 is TGTGCCAGCAGTTACTTCCAGGGGGCTTCAAATGAGCAGTTCTTC.

This clone was seen a few times. The V call is TRBV6-6, the J call TRBJ1-5; possible D gene TRBD1, 6 bases. CDR3 length: 16 residues. V lost 5 bases, J lost 0 bases, and 14 bases lay in between. Germline-derived CDR1 and CDR2 are MNHNY and SVGAGI (reference sequence). The CDR3 sequence is CASSRIGGDSNQPQHF. CDR3 coding DNA: TGTGCCAGCAGTAGGATAGGGGGGGATAGCAATCAGCCCCAGCATTTT.

This rearrangement joins TRBV6-6 to TRBJ2-5; 8 nucleotides agree with TRBD2. The CDR3 length is 15 residues. V was pared by 6 bases and J by 1 base, with 7 bases of the junction left unmatched. CDR1 is MNHNY and CDR2 is SVGAGI in the germline V gene (reference sequence). CDR3: CASSPGGSFQETQYF. In DNA, the CDR3 is TGTGCCAGCAGCCCGGGGGGGAGTTTCCAAGAGACCCAGTACTTC.

The chain combines TRBV15 with TRBJ1-2; D is uncertain. The germline gives CDR1 LNHNV, CDR2 YYDKDF (reference sequence). The CDR3 totals 15 residues. Trimming took 1 base from V and 3 from J, leaving 12 bases between them. CDR3 in amino acids: CATSRGAGIDYGYTF. For the CDR3, the DNA is TGTGCCACCAGCAGAGGAGCCGGGATTGACTATGGCTACACCTTC.

This chain's CDR3 is CASSLDGQAPWEQYF. For the CDR3, the DNA is TGCGCCAGCAGCTTGGACGGACAGGCCCCGTGGGAGCAGTACTTC. This chain connects TRBV5-1 to TRBJ2-7; TRBD1 agrees at 7 bases. V shed 0 bases and J 7 bases; nucleotides not matched to a gene: 10. Germline V gene sequence: CDR1 SGHRS, CDR2 YFSETQ. CDR3 size: 15 residues.

The V call is TRBV11-2, the J call TRBJ2-7, with 9 bases matching TRBD2. This CDR3 is built from 15 residues. Germline V gives CDR1 SGHAT, CDR2 FQNNGV. The V and J ends lost 0 bases and 2 bases, in that order; junction bases with no gene match: 2. The CDR3 DNA reads as TGTGCCAGCAGCTTAGAAGCGGGAGGCCCCTACGAGCAGTACTTC. Protein sequence: CASSLEAGGPYEQYF.

The genes are TRBV5-8 and TRBJ1-5; 7 nucleotides line up with TRBD1. The CDR3 totals 14 residues. Germline V lookup: CDR1 SGHTS, CDR2 YDEGEE. The ends lost 5 bases at V and 7 bases at J; junction bases unmatched: 9. CDR3 region: CASRPDRAWQPQHF. CDR3 DNA sequence: TGTGCCAGCAGACCAGACAGGGCATGGCAGCCCCAGCATTTT.

V usage is TRBV10-1 and J usage is TRBJ2-5; 8 bases match TRBD1. There are 15 residues in the CDR3. The germline V gene has CDR1 WNHNN and CDR2 SYGVQD (reference sequence). V dropped 2 bases and J dropped 5; count of bases not matched to a gene: 7. The CDR3 bases are TGCGCCAGCAGTGAGGGGACAGGTCGTTGGGAGACCCAGTACTTC. Its translation: CASSEGTGRWETQYF.